A single sample gave rise to the 28 T cell receptor beta chains below, sequenced in a study of blood T cell repertoires in COVID-19. Clones were sequenced by immunoSEQ multiplex PCR, and TCRdb holds only the in-frame ones, with some missing. The repertoire holds 65,000 or so clones, with about four fifths as singletons. Sequencing used peripheral blood. Source of these receptors: a woman in her 70s with acute or convalescent COVID-19.

The chain employs TRBV19 and TRBJ2-2; 8 nucleotides align to TRBD2. The CDR3 totals 14 residues. Germline V gene lookup returns CDR1 LNHDA and CDR2 SQIVND (reference sequence). The junction had 1 base not matched to a gene; V was cut back by 6 bases and J by 1 base. This chain's CDR3 is CASRTSGNTGELFF. CDR3 DNA sequence: TGTGCCAGTAGAACTAGCGGGAACACCGGGGAGCTGTTTTTT.

The chain links TRBV30 to TRBJ2-5, with a weak D call TRBD1 (5 bases). This CDR3 has 13 residues. Germline CDR1 reads GTSNPN; CDR2 reads SVGIG (reference sequence). The V and J ends lost 0 bases and 2 bases respectively, with 7 bases between them. CDR3: CAWSVRGQETQYF. Here the CDR3 DNA reads TGTGCCTGGAGTGTAAGGGGTCAAGAGACCCAGTACTTC.

The rearrangement links TRBV10-1 to TRBJ2-1, with TRBD2 identical over 12 bases. The CDR3 covers 16 residues. Per the germline V gene, CDR1 is WNHNN and CDR2 is SYGVQD (reference sequence). V dropped 10 bases and J dropped 3; count of bases not matched to a gene: 10. This chain's CDR3 is CATISLAGGCYNEQFF. In nucleotides, the CDR3 is TGCGCCACCATTTCCCTAGCGGGGGGGTGCTACAATGAGCAGTTCTTC.

This chain connects TRBV6-5 to TRBJ1-6; maybe TRBD1 (5 bases). V was clipped by 7 bases and J by 5 bases, with 9 bases between them. This CDR3 region has 13 residues. Germline CDR1 reads MNHEY; CDR2 reads SVGAGI. CDR3 sequence (DNA): TGTGCCAGCACTAGGGGCCATAATTCACCCCTCCACTTT. As protein: CASTRGHNSPLHF.

The chain is built from TRBV4-2 and TRBJ2-1, with TRBD2 matching over 11 bases. V was pared by 3 bases and J by 1 base, with 8 bases of the junction left unmatched. The CDR3 has 18 residues. Germline CDR1 reads LGHNA; CDR2 reads YNFKEQ. The CDR3 loop is CASSQSLAGGGSYNEQFF. CDR3 bases: TGTGCCAGCAGCCAGAGCCTAGCGGGAGGAGGTTCCTACAATGAGCAGTTCTTC.

Comment on this clone: A much larger clone lies one base from this, so it may be a read error. The chain combines TRBV10-3 with TRBJ2-1; D remains unclear. The CDR3 totals 11 residues. The germline V gene encodes CDR1 ENHRY and CDR2 SYGVKD. The V and J ends lost 4 bases and 5 bases respectively, with 3 bases between them. The CDR3 DNA reads TGTGCCATCAGTGTAGACAATGAGCAGTTCTTC. This translates into CAISVDNEQFF.

The gene calls are TRBV19 and TRBJ2-5; 8 bases agree with TRBD1. In germline, CDR1 is LNHDA, CDR2 SQIVND (reference sequence). The CDR3 is 15 residues long. J gave up 4 bases and V 3 bases, and 7 bases lay outside the gene matches. For the CDR3, the DNA is TGTGCCAGTAGTATCGGTACAGGGGGTCCAGAGACCCAGTACTTC. Translated, it gives CASSIGTGGPETQYF.

CDR3 nucleotide sequence: TGTGCCAGCAGCAGAAACCACAATGAGCAGTTCTTC. Translating it yields CASSRNHNEQFF. The chain has TRBV25-1 and TRBJ2-1; no definite D call. Deletions cut 6 bases from V and 5 bases from J, with 8 bases between. CDR3 length: 12 residues. Germline assignment: CDR1 MGHDK and CDR2 SYGVNS. The variable domain in full, completed from reference TRBV25-1 and TRBJ2-1, reads EADIYQTPRYLVIGTGKKITLECSQTMGHDKMYWYQQDPGMELHLIHYSYGVNSTEKGDLSSESTVSRIRTEHFPLTLESARPSHTSQYLCASSRNHNEQFFGPGTRLTVL.

The genes are TRBV11-2 and TRBJ2-3, with 10 bases fitting TRBD2. The V segment lost 2 bases and the J segment 2 bases; nucleotides outside the gene matches: 4. CDR3 length: 16 residues. Germline V CDR1 and CDR2: SGHAT, FQNNGV. The CDR3 sequence is CASSLSLAGVTDTQYF. DNA of the CDR3: TGTGCCAGCAGCTTAAGCCTAGCGGGGGTCACAGATACGCAGTATTTT.

The chain has TRBV6-5 and TRBJ1-1; D is uncertain. The CDR3 runs to 13 residues. CDR1 MNHEY and CDR2 SVGAGI come from the germline V gene. V lost 7 bases and J lost 11, with 20 bases in between. The CDR3 DNA reads as TGTGCCAGCACCCACGACCAGCGGGAGTGGGCTTTCTTT. This translates into CASTHDQREWAFF.

The rearrangement links TRBV6-5 to TRBJ2-1; TRBD1 might be the D (5 bases). Trimming pared 6 bases from V and 9 bases from J, leaving 15 bases between. The CDR3 spans 13 residues. Germline loops: CDR1 MNHEY, CDR2 SVGAGI. CDR3 amino acids: CASSRQGTGEQFF. The CDR3 region has the DNA TGTGCCAGCAGCCGTCAGGGAACGGGTGAGCAGTTCTTC.

The rearrangement links TRBV19 to TRBJ1-5; 8 nucleotides align to TRBD1. The CDR3 is 14 amino acids. The junction had 4 bases not matched to a gene; V was cut back by 3 bases and J by 6 bases. Germline CDR1 is LNHDA and CDR2 is SQIVND (reference sequence). CDR3 amino acids: CASSIARGLQPQHF. The CDR3 DNA is TGTGCCAGTAGTATCGCCAGGGGGCTTCAGCCCCAGCATTTT.

The rearrangement uses TRBV6-6 and TRBJ2-2, with D tentatively TRBD1 (5 bases). The CDR3 consists of 14 residues. V lost 6 bases to trimming and J lost 1 base, with 9 bases between them. Per the germline V gene, CDR1 is MNHNY and CDR2 is SVGAGI (reference sequence). The CDR3 coding sequence is TGTGCCAGCAGGATGGACATGAACACCGGGGAGCTGTTTTTT. It specifies CASRMDMNTGELFF.

The rearrangement uses TRBV29-1 and TRBJ1-1, with D perhaps TRBD1 (6 bases). V was pared by 6 bases and J by 3 bases, with 8 bases between. This CDR3 comprises 11 residues. Germline CDR1 is SQVTM and CDR2 is ANQGSEA. In nucleotides, the CDR3 is TGCAGCGTACAGGGTGACACTGAAGCTTTCTTT. Its translation is CSVQGDTEAFF.

This clone was seen once. The V and J genes are TRBV6-5 and TRBJ2-1; 7 nucleotides line up with TRBD2. CDR1 and CDR2 (germline): MNHEY, SVGAGI. The CDR3 loop spans 15 amino acids. V lost 6 bases and J lost 2; bases outside the gene matches: 7. The CDR3 bases are TGTGCCAGCAGCACCGGGAGGAGGCCCTACAATGAGCAGTTCTTC. Translation gives CASSTGRRPYNEQFF.

The genes are TRBV6-5 and TRBJ2-7; D may be TRBD2 (6 bases). Germline V gene lookup returns CDR1 MNHEY and CDR2 SVGAGI. The CDR3 spans 14 residues. V was trimmed by 10 bases and J by 3 bases, leaving 19 bases between them. The CDR3 loop is CAISGGRDFYEQYF. As DNA, the CDR3 is TGTGCCATCTCTGGTGGGCGGGACTTCTACGAGCAGTACTTC.

The V gene is TRBV10-3, the J gene TRBJ2-6; 7 bases align to TRBD1. The ends lost 11 bases at V and 4 bases at J; junction bases unmatched: 5. Germline CDR1 and CDR2: ENHRY and SYGVKD. The CDR3 is 13 residues long. CDR3 nucleotide sequence: TGTGCCGCCACAGGGGCCGGGGCCAACGTCCTGACTTTC. Translated, it gives CAATGAGANVLTF.

This clone was picked up a small number of times. The chain is built from TRBV30 and TRBJ2-3, with D unresolved. The CDR3 loop spans 13 amino acids. V was cut by 5 bases and J by 0 bases, with 9 bases left in between. The germline V gene has CDR1 GTSNPN and CDR2 SVGIG (reference sequence). The CDR3 reads CAWGHSSTDTQYF. CDR3 nucleotide sequence: TGTGCCTGGGGCCACTCTAGCACAGATACGCAGTATTTT. Supplemented by reference TRBV30 and TRBJ2-3, the full variable domain reads SQTIHQWPATLVQPVGSPLSLECTVEGTSNPNLYWYRQAAGRGLQLLFYSVGIGQISSEVPQNLSASRPQDRQFILSSKKLLLSDSGFYLCAWGHSSTDTQYFGPGTRLTVL.

CDR3 in DNA: TGTGCCAGCAGTTACGAGGGTTTTAACACTGAAGCTTTCTTT. This encodes CASSYEGFNTEAFF. The rearrangement links TRBV6-5 to TRBJ1-1; no firm D call. Trimming took 2 bases from V and 2 from J, leaving 9 bases between them. Germline values: CDR1 MNHEY, CDR2 SVGAGI. The CDR3 is 14 amino acids.

The V and J genes are TRBV28 and TRBJ2-2; 8 positions match TRBD2. The CDR3 spans 14 residues. The V and J ends lost 10 bases and 3 bases, in that order; junction bases with no gene match: 7. The germline V gene encodes CDR1 MDHEN and CDR2 SYDVKM. CDR3 DNA: TGTGCCACCGGGGGGGGACGATACACCGGGGAGCTGTTTTTT. Translation: CATGGGRYTGELFF.

This rearrangement joins TRBV7-2 to TRBJ2-3; D may be TRBD2 (5 bases). Deletions cut 0 bases from V and 9 bases from J, with 10 bases between. The CDR3 spans 13 residues. Germline V gene sequence: CDR1 SGHTA, CDR2 FQGNSA. DNA of the CDR3: TGTGCCAGCAGCTTAGCCGGGGAGAGAACGCAGTATTTT. It encodes CASSLAGERTQYF.

V usage is TRBV6-6 and J usage is TRBJ1-1; maybe TRBD1 (5 bases). The germline V gene encodes CDR1 MNHNY and CDR2 SVGAGI (reference sequence). The CDR3 extends over 14 amino acids. Trimming took 9 bases from V and 10 from J, leaving 24 bases between them. The CDR3 DNA is TGTGCCAGTTACCTCCTACAGGACGGATTGCGAGCTTTCTTT. Translating gives CASYLLQDGLRAFF.

This chain uses TRBV29-1 with TRBJ2-1; 11 bases align to TRBD2. The J segment lost 10 bases and the V segment lost 6 bases, leaving 5 bases of the junction unmatched. The CDR3 consists of 12 residues. Germline lookup yields CDR1 SQVTM and CDR2 ANQGSEA. CDR3: CSVGIAGGEQFF. In DNA, the CDR3 is TGCAGCGTGGGAATAGCGGGGGGGGAGCAGTTCTTC.

V gene TRBV19 combines with J gene TRBJ2-7; tentative D call: TRBD2 (7 bases). Germline loops: CDR1 LNHDA, CDR2 SQIVND (reference sequence). CDR3 length: 15 residues. V gave up 3 bases and J gave up 5 bases, with 17 bases separating them. Here the CDR3 reads CASSMGGGSGHEQYF. Written as DNA, the CDR3 is TGTGCCAGTAGTATGGGGGGCGGGAGTGGCCACGAGCAGTACTTC. Looking up the rest from reference TRBV19 and TRBJ2-7 gives the full variable domain: DGGITQSPKYLFRKEGQNVTLSCEQNLNHDAMYWYRQDPGQGLRLIYYSQIVNDFQKGDIAEGYSVSREKKESFPLTVTSAQKNPTAFYLCASSMGGGSGHEQYFGPGTRLTVT.

J is TRBJ2-3 and V is TRBV4-3, with unresolved D. CDR3 length: 15 amino acids. The germline gives CDR1 LGHNA, CDR2 YSLEER. V was clipped by 1 base and J by 0 bases, with 8 bases between them. CDR3 coding DNA: TGCGCCAGCAGCCAAGGCGGCAGCAGCACAGATACGCAGTATTTT. Encoded protein: CASSQGGSSTDTQYF.

The gene calls are TRBV6-5 and TRBJ1-5; TRBD1 agrees at 11 bases. The CDR3 totals 15 residues. Germline V gives CDR1 MNHEY, CDR2 SVGAGI. J lost 6 bases, V lost 4 bases, and 5 bases had no gene match. The CDR3 nucleotides are TGTGCCAGCAGTTCCTGGACAGGGGGCGGTCAGCCCCAGCATTTT. It translates to CASSSWTGGGQPQHF.

The gene calls are TRBV11-2 and TRBJ2-7, with D perhaps TRBD1 (6 bases). This CDR3 is built from 12 residues. Germline-derived CDR1 and CDR2 are SGHAT and FQNNGV. V dropped 5 bases and J dropped 6 bases, with 11 bases sitting between them. The CDR3 here is CASSETGTEQYF. The CDR3 DNA reads as TGTGCCAGCAGCGAAACAGGGACCGAGCAGTACTTC.

In regard to this clone: One junction end does not reproduce the germline sequence, and a read error may be involved. The chain has TRBV9 and TRBJ2-3; TRBD1 matches at 7 bases. The germline V gene encodes CDR1 SGDLS and CDR2 YYNGEE. This CDR3 is 15 amino acids long. The CDR3 coding sequence is TGTGCCAGCAGCTACCGGAGACAGGGCACTGATACGCAGTATTTT. This gives the protein CASSYRRQGTDTQYF.